The clone carrying this T cell receptor beta chain was recorded a few times. Its antigen is still unknown. Total RNA, at least 5.5 micrograms per sample, came from PBMCs. This sample was taken from a study of blood T cells in healthy people across ages. General study points: Strong correlation linked observed beta diversity and percent naive T cells. Leaving the PBMCs unsorted stopped any conclusive comparison of naive versus antigen-experienced cells.

Combining a sample-barcoded 5' primer with a J-beta primer mix, a second PCR ran for roughly 7 to 12 cycles. A tag from a template-switch adaptor with 12 random nucleotides marked each cDNA molecule. TCRdb passed the 5' RACE reads through MiXCR, listing each CDR3 protein once. The sample contains fewer than 800,000 distinct CDR3 sequences, under 25% of which appear only once. The sample was blood. The clonotype comes from a man aged 65 to 85 in good health.

In DNA, the CDR3 is TGTGCCAGCAGCTTATACGGGGAATCTGGAAACACCATATATTTT. This encodes CASSLYGESGNTIYF. This chain links TRBV13 with TRBJ1-3; no firm D call. Trimming stripped 2 bases from V and 1 base from J, with 9 bases between. The CDR3 runs to 15 residues. Germline-derived CDR1 and CDR2 are PRHDT and FYEKMQ (reference sequence).